This T cell receptor beta chain was identified during a study of blood T cell repertoires in COVID-19. Across the whole study: Samples came from the United States, Italy and Spain, spanning acute and convalescent COVID-19. PBMCs, B-cell-depleted T cells, or T cells were the source of the cDNA or gDNA that made up the material.

In the authors' workflow: Researchers report that nucleated cell counts were estimated from reference gene primer amplification. The data were produced by immunoSEQ multiplex PCR, yet TCRdb's version contains in-frame clones alone and is incomplete. D and trimming were read from the DNA, whereas the V and J calls and clone size are those reported in that table. The table has roughly 120,000 clones, 75% to 90% seen once. CDR3 length: 17 residues. The germline V gene encodes CDR1 LGHDT and CDR2 YNNKEL (reference sequence). V was clipped by 2 bases and J by 4 bases; unmatched bases: 13. Sequencing used peripheral blood. The TCR comes from a man between 65 and 85 years old with acute or convalescent COVID-19. V is TRBV3-1 (or the pseudogene TRBV3-2) and J is TRBJ1-1; 7 nucleotides align to TRBD1. The CDR3 nucleotides are TGTGCCAGCAGCCAAAGACTCCCGGCAGGGGGTATCACTGAAGCTTTCTTT. Amino acids: CASSQRLPAGGITEAFF.